Listed here are 14 T cell receptor beta chains from one sample, sequenced in a study of tumor-infiltrating lymphocytes in primary liver carcinoma. TCR beta cDNA was prepared out of around 460 ng total RNA by means of a constant-region primer. Three nested multiplex PCR rounds, a slightly modified ARM-PCR, produced the libraries for TCR beta. Running around 10 cycles apiece, the first two PCR rounds relied on TRBV1-TRBV30 forward primers together with a C-beta reverse primer. Each CDR3 protein is one row after TCRdb ran MiXCR on the multiplex PCR reads. Altogether 100,000 to 150,000 distinct CDR3 sequences are present, 65% being singletons, with the ten largest covering around 8.5%. The roughly 19-32 mg bulk tissue piece was not sorted before simultaneous RNA and DNA extraction. The sample taken for sequencing was liver tumor tissue from sampling region 1. Sample subset: tumor region T1, superior pole. The receptors shown here come from a woman aged 55-69 years with primary liver carcinoma and hepatitis B virus infection.

V and J are TRBV6-5 and TRBJ2-2, with TRBD2 identical over 10 bases. CDR3 length equals 15 residues. J lost 7 bases, V lost 7 bases, and 9 bases had no gene match. The germline CDR1 and CDR2 sequences are MNHEY and SVGAGI. The CDR3: CASTAAGGPGGELFF. CDR3 bases: TGTGCCAGCACCGCAGCGGGAGGGCCGGGCGGGGAGCTGTTTTTT.

The chain recombines TRBV11-1 with TRBJ2-5, with D perhaps TRBD2 (5 bases). The germline V gene encodes CDR1 SGHAT and CDR2 FQDESV (reference sequence). The ends were cut back, 5 bases at V and 4 bases at J, with 20 bases in the middle. There are 16 residues in the CDR3. CDR3 loop: CASSPLARGYRETQYF. The CDR3 DNA is TGTGCCAGCAGCCCCCTGGCACGAGGGTACCGAGAGACCCAGTACTTC.

This clonotype occurred a few times. The conserved final phenylalanine or tryptophan is absent from the CDR3, which likely points to a read error. This chain uses TRBV11-2 with TRBJ2-1; the match to TRBD2 covers 11 bases. V shed 2 bases, J shed 5 bases, and the junction held 5 bases outside the gene matches. The CDR3 is made up of 16 amino acids. Germline assignment: CDR1 SGHAT and CDR2 FQNNGV. CDR3 in amino acids: CASSLNSGRADNEQFL. Written as DNA, the CDR3 is TGTGCCAGCAGCTTAAATAGCGGGAGGGCTGACAATGAGCAGTTCTTA.

This clonotype was recorded once. The rearrangement joins TRBV28 to TRBJ1-5, with D unresolved. Germline-derived CDR1 and CDR2 are MDHEN and SYDVKM. The CDR3 is made up of 16 amino acids. CDR3 DNA sequence: TGTGTCAGTACCAATGGGCAGGTCCATAGCAATCAGCCCCAGCATTTT. This gives the protein CVSTNGQVHSNQPQHF.

The V gene is TRBV6-1, the J gene TRBJ2-7, with D uncertain. Germline V CDR1 and CDR2: MNHNS, SASEGT. Trimming removed 7 bases at V and 0 bases at J, with 19 bases between. The CDR3 is 16 residues long. DNA of the CDR3: TGTGCCAGCATTACTACAGTGGCCCGCGGCTCCTACGAGCAGTACTTC. Translating gives CASITTVARGSYEQYF.

This clonotype was picked up many times. The V and J genes are TRBV5-6 and TRBJ1-2; unclear D gene. This CDR3 is 13 amino acids long. Germline CDR1 and CDR2: SGHDT and YYEEEE. V was clipped by 3 bases and J by 3 bases, with 9 bases between them. CDR3 DNA sequence: TGTGCCAGCAGCTCGCAGGCTCACTATGGCTACACCTTC. Translating gives CASSSQAHYGYTF.

This clonotype was detected only once. J is TRBJ2-5 and V is TRBV11-2, with D perhaps being TRBD1 or TRBD2 (5 bases each). The germline V and J ends were trimmed by 0 bases and 2 bases, with 25 bases remaining between them. In germline, CDR1 is SGHAT, CDR2 FQNNGV. The CDR3 extends over 20 amino acids. The CDR3 is CASSLDLGPPGVGPQETQYF. In DNA, the CDR3 is TGTGCCAGCAGCTTAGACCTCGGCCCCCCCGGGGTGGGGCCACAAGAGACCCAGTACTTC.

This clonotype has just a few counts. The junction does not match germline at one end; this may be a read error. The J gene is TRBJ1-5, the V gene TRBV6-1; the D is unclear. The length of the CDR3 is 16 residues. Germline V gene data show CDR1 as MNHNS and CDR2 as SASEGT. The DNA of the CDR3 is TGCCCCAGCCGAGGGTGGGCCCCGGGTCTACCTCAGCCCCAGCATTTT. Amino acid sequence: CPSRGWAPGLPQPQHF.

A note on this clonotype: A much larger clone lies a single base off, so this may be a read error. As DNA, the CDR3 is TGTGCCAGCAGCCAAGGGGCAGGGGCCGTCACTGAAGCTTTCTTT. This codes for CASSQGAGAVTEAFF. The chain employs TRBV4-2 and TRBJ1-1, with a weak D call TRBD1 (6 bases). Trimming left V 1 base short and J 4 bases short, with 13 bases between. Germline CDR1 and CDR2: LGHNA and YNFKEQ. The CDR3 has 15 amino acids.

With regard to this clonotype: The CDR3 does not close with the conserved phenylalanine or tryptophan, likely indicating a read error. The DNA is left out, because the CDR3 cannot be placed on it with certainty; the CDR3 is given as TCRdb lists it. CDR3 amino acids: CASSLDHATGGKLSL. The V call is TRBV11-2, the J call TRBJ1-4; the D call TRBD1 from the table was never checked on the DNA. CDR1 SGHAT and CDR2 FQNNGV come from the germline V gene. The CDR3 length is 15 residues, termini included.

For this clonotype: This may come from a read error, since a much larger clone is one base off. V gene TRBV4-1 combines with J gene TRBJ2-5; 8 bases align to TRBD2. The V gene's germline CDR1 is MGHRA and CDR2 YSYEKL. The CDR3 is 15 residues long. The CDR3 is CVSSQAPLAGETQYF. For the CDR3, the DNA is TGCGTCAGCAGCCAAGCCCCGCTAGCGGGAGAGACCCAGTACTTC.

The rearrangement uses TRBV11-3 and TRBJ2-1, with a possible D match to TRBD1 (5 bases). The CDR3 spans 13 residues. CDR1 is SGHNT and CDR2 is YENEEA in the germline V gene. The CDR3 nucleotides are TGTACCAACAGCCTAGGAGACAGCAATGAGCAGTTCTTC. It translates to CTNSLGDSNEQFF. The full variable domain, completed using reference TRBV11-3 and TRBJ2-1, is EAGVVQSPRYKIIEKKQPVAFWCNPISGHNTLYWYLQNLGQGPELLIRYENEEAVDDSQLPKDRFSAERLKGVDSTLKIQPAELGDSAVYLCTNSLGDSNEQFFGPGTRLTVL.

Note on this clonotype: A much larger clone differs from this one at a single base, so this may be a read error. The chain's CDR3 is CGVGRGYNEQFF. The CDR3, as DNA: TGCGGCGTTGGCCGGGGCTACAATGAGCAGTTCTTC. The chain combines TRBV29-1 with TRBJ2-1; maybe TRBD2 (5 bases). The CDR3 is 12 residues long. CDR1 and CDR2 (germline): SQVTM, ANQGSEA.

In regard to this clonotype: The junction does not match germline at one end; this may be a read error. The chain has TRBV11-3 and TRBJ2-1; TRBD2 is a possible D gene (6 bases). Germline CDR1 SGHNT, CDR2 YENEEA. CDR3 length: 17 amino acids. DNA of the CDR3: TGTGCCAGCAGCTTAGGTTGGGGGGAGTGGTGTGTCGATGAGCGGTTCTTC. Amino acid sequence: CASSLGWGEWCVDERFF. Together with reference TRBV11-3 and TRBJ2-1, the CDR3 gives the full variable domain: EAGVVQSPRYKIIEKKQPVAFWCNPISGHNTLYWYLQNLGQGPELLIRYENEEAVDDSQLPKDRFSAERLKGVDSTLKIQPAELGDSAVYLCASSLGWGEWCVDERFFGPGTRLTVL.